These 22 T cell receptor beta chains share one sample of origin, sequenced in a study of shared clonotypes between healthy human individuals. Some clones are missing from TCRdb's copy, which holds only in-frame ones; the method was immunoSEQ multiplex PCR. The sample carries approximately 740,000 clones, around 67% recorded once. The sequencing input was memory CD4+ T cells sorted from blood. Subset reported: CD45RA-negative fraction. Receptor source: a woman aged 25 to 45 in good health.

The CDR3 loop is CASRQVGQGVNEQFF. CDR3 bases: TGTGCCAGTAGGCAAGTGGGACAGGGGGTCAATGAGCAGTTCTTC. The chain couples TRBV19 to TRBJ2-1, with 11 bases lining up with TRBD1. V lost 6 bases to trimming and J lost 6 bases; unmatched junction nucleotides: 7. The germline gives CDR1 LNHDA, CDR2 SQIVND (reference sequence). The CDR3 length is 15 residues.

The chain carries TRBV6-4 and TRBJ1-5; the match to TRBD1 covers 8 bases. The V gene's germline CDR1 is MRHNA and CDR2 SNTAGT. The CDR3 has 20 amino acids. The junction had 22 bases not matched to a gene; V was cut back by 7 bases and J by 2 bases. CDR3 region: CASNGLSDRDNLDRNQPQHF. DNA for the CDR3: TGTGCCAGCAATGGCCTCTCGGACAGGGATAACCTGGATCGCAATCAGCCCCAGCATTTT.

CDR3 protein: CASSYATTGSDGELFF. CDR3 bases: TGTGCCAGCAGTTACGCGACGACAGGCTCGGACGGGGAGCTGTTTTTT. This sequence joins TRBV6-5 and TRBJ2-2; TRBD1 might be the D (6 bases). Germline V gene lookup returns CDR1 MNHEY and CDR2 SVGAGI. Trimming pared 2 bases from V and 7 bases from J, leaving 17 bases between. The length of the CDR3 is 16 residues.

The genes are TRBV18 and TRBJ1-2; possibly TRBD1 for D (6 bases). CDR1 KGHSH and CDR2 LQKENI come from the germline V gene. V lost 3 bases and J 3 bases, leaving 11 bases between the germline ends. CDR3 length equals 14 residues. This CDR3 reads CASSPEAGDYGYTF. Here the CDR3 DNA reads TGTGCCAGCTCACCCGAGGCAGGGGACTATGGCTACACCTTC.

A remark on this clone: Its ends do not fully match the called genes, so a read error is possible. The V and J genes are TRBV4-1 and TRBJ1-2; 10 nucleotides agree with TRBD1. The CDR3 is made up of 18 amino acids. Germline CDR1 reads MGHRA; CDR2 reads YSYEKL. CDR3 region: CASSQAHDRDRGNDGYTF. CDR3 nucleotide sequence: TGCGCCAGCAGCCAAGCGCATGATAGGGACAGGGGTAACGATGGCTACACCTTC.

The rearrangement uses TRBV5-6 and TRBJ2-7, with no clear D. CDR1 and CDR2 from the germline V gene are SGHDT and YYEEEE. This CDR3 has 11 amino acids. V lost 3 bases and J 7 bases, leaving 8 bases between the germline ends. CDR3 DNA: TGTGCCAGCAGCTCCCATCTGGAGCAGTACTTC. This gives the protein CASSSHLEQYF.

The chain joins TRBV28 to TRBJ2-4, with a tentative D call TRBD1 (5 bases). Germline values: CDR1 MDHEN, CDR2 SYDVKM. Trimming removed 6 bases at V and 5 bases at J, with 17 bases between. The CDR3 contains 15 residues. CDR3 region: CASSALQGSQNIQYF. The CDR3 nucleotides read TGTGCCAGCAGCGCCCTTCAGGGTTCCCAAAACATTCAGTACTTC. The full variable domain, with the rest looked up from reference TRBV28 and TRBJ2-4, is DVKVTQSSRYLVKRTGEKVFLECVQDMDHENMFWYRQDPGLGLRLIYFSYDVKMKEKGDIPEGYSVSREKKERFSLILESASTNQTSMYLCASSALQGSQNIQYFGAGTRLSVL.

This clone was picked up many times. The chain uses TRBV18 and TRBJ2-5; D call uncertain. This CDR3 spans 12 amino acids. Per germline, CDR1 KGHSH and CDR2 LQKENI. The V gene lost 3 bases and the J gene lost 0 bases, with 2 bases spanning the gap. CDR3 DNA sequence: TGTGCCAGCTCACCTAACCAAGAGACCCAGTACTTC. This encodes CASSPNQETQYF.

The rearrangement joins TRBV6-5 to TRBJ1-5; D is possibly TRBD1 (5 bases). The germline CDR1 and CDR2 sequences are MNHEY and SVGAGI. The CDR3 length is 14 residues. V was clipped by 6 bases and J by 0 bases, with 9 bases between them. This CDR3 is CASSLDSSNQPQHF. CDR3 nucleotides: TGTGCCAGCAGCCTCGACAGTAGCAATCAGCCCCAGCATTTT.

This chain connects TRBV6-4 to TRBJ2-3; 10 positions agree with TRBD2. Germline lookup yields CDR1 MRHNA and CDR2 SNTAGT. V shed 5 bases, J shed 1 base, and the junction held 9 bases outside the gene matches. The CDR3 is 17 residues long. CDR3 loop: CASSTGTSATGTDTQYF. DNA for the CDR3: TGTGCCAGCAGTACCGGGACTAGCGCCACCGGCACAGATACGCAGTATTTT.

This clone has only one observation. The chain links TRBV18 to TRBJ2-1; 7 bases are a match to TRBD2. This CDR3 has 13 residues. Trimming at V came to 8 bases and at J to 6 bases, leaving 7 bases not matched to a gene. The V gene's germline CDR1 is KGHSH and CDR2 LQKENI. In nucleotides, the CDR3 is TGTGCCAGCCAACTTGGGAGGGGCAATGAGCAGTTCTTC. This translates into CASQLGRGNEQFF.

The V gene is TRBV30, the J gene TRBJ2-4; no clear D. The germline V and J ends were trimmed by 0 bases and 0 bases, with 9 bases remaining between them. CDR1 and CDR2 from the germline V gene are GTSNPN and SVGIG (reference sequence). The CDR3 contains 15 residues. The CDR3 bases are TGTGCCTGGAGTGTTAGCTTACTAGCCAAAAACATTCAGTACTTC. Its protein is CAWSVSLLAKNIQYF.

This clone occurred once. This rearrangement joins TRBV5-1 to TRBJ2-2; 7 nucleotides agree with TRBD1. The germline CDR1 and CDR2 sequences are SGHRS and YFSETQ. The J segment lost 4 bases and the V segment lost 0 bases, leaving 6 bases of the junction unmatched. The CDR3 extends over 16 amino acids. CDR3 sequence (DNA): TGCGCCAGCAGCTTGGCCGAGGGGGCTGGCACCGGGGAGCTGTTTTTT. Translating gives CASSLAEGAGTGELFF.

The sample holds a few counts of this clone. The chain has TRBV9 and TRBJ2-2; 12 nucleotides align to TRBD1. V trimming: 5 bases; J trimming: 5 bases; junction bases outside the gene matches: 10. This CDR3 has 17 amino acids. The germline CDR1 and CDR2 sequences are SGDLS and YYNGEE. The CDR3 sequence is CASSTGTGGSGTGELFF. The CDR3 nucleotides read TGTGCCAGCAGTACCGGGACAGGGGGCTCTGGGACCGGGGAGCTGTTTTTT.

This clone was detected only once. The J gene is TRBJ2-3, the V gene TRBV11-2; D is uncertain. The CDR3 loop spans 13 amino acids. Trimming took 0 bases from V and 2 from J, leaving 3 bases between them. Per germline, CDR1 SGHAT and CDR2 FQNNGV. Here the CDR3 reads CASSLEPTDTQYF. In nucleotides, the CDR3 is TGTGCCAGCAGCTTAGAACCCACAGATACGCAGTATTTT.

CDR3 bases: TGTGCCAGCAGCGTAGGGGTTCGCGGGAGGGCCGGTGAGACCCAGTACTTC. Translated: CASSVGVRGRAGETQYF. The chain combines TRBV9 with TRBJ2-5, with 9 bases that match TRBD2. V lost 0 bases and J lost 5; bases outside the gene matches: 11. CDR1 and CDR2 from the germline V gene are SGDLS and YYNGEE. This CDR3 spans 17 amino acids.

V gene TRBV25-1 combines with J gene TRBJ1-5; a weak D match, TRBD1 (5 bases). The CDR3 has 14 residues. Germline lookup yields CDR1 MGHDK and CDR2 SYGVNS. V was shortened by 8 bases and J by 1 base, with 12 bases between the two germline ends. The CDR3: CASSGGRSNQPQHF. CDR3 DNA: TGTGCCAGCTCCGGGGGACGGAGCAATCAGCCCCAGCATTTT.

This chain joins TRBV28 and TRBJ2-2; the D gene is possibly TRBD1 (5 bases). Trimming took 8 bases from V and 2 from J, leaving 9 bases between them. The CDR3 runs to 13 residues. Germline CDR1 and CDR2: MDHEN and SYDVKM. The CDR3 region has the DNA TGTGCCAGCGACGACAGTAACACCGGGGAGCTGTTTTTT. Protein product: CASDDSNTGELFF.

As to this clone: Compared with germline, one end of the junction differs, possibly owing to a read error. J is TRBJ2-1 and V is TRBV2; the D gene is possibly TRBD2 (6 bases). CDR1 SNHLY and CDR2 FYNNEI come from the germline V gene. The CDR3 covers 15 residues. Written as DNA, the CDR3 is TGTGCCAGCAGCGAAGGCCAGCGGGTGGGCAATGAGCAGTTCTTC. The encoded protein is CASSEGQRVGNEQFF.

The chain is built from TRBV6-4 and TRBJ2-3, with 7 bases aligning to TRBD2. J lost 0 bases, V lost 8 bases, and 14 bases had no gene match. Germline values: CDR1 MRHNA, CDR2 SNTAGT. The CDR3 contains 17 residues. CDR3 protein: CASRSAGVAGSTDTQYF. CDR3 coding DNA: TGTGCCAGCCGATCCGCGGGGGTAGCGGGCAGCACAGATACGCAGTATTTT.

The J gene is TRBJ1-2, the V gene TRBV10-2; tentatively, D is TRBD1 (6 bases). CDR1 WSHSY and CDR2 SAAADI come from the germline V gene. V was pared by 3 bases and J by 8 bases, with 16 bases between. The CDR3 spans 14 residues. The CDR3 DNA is TGCGCCAGCAGTGAAGGCCGGGCAGGGGTCGGCTACACCTTC. Protein sequence: CASSEGRAGVGYTF.

As concerns this clone: A read error may produce the germline difference seen at one junction end. This rearrangement joins TRBV7-9 to TRBJ2-7; D is possibly TRBD2 (5 bases). Germline CDR1 reads SEHNR; CDR2 reads FQNEAQ (reference sequence). The CDR3 is made up of 13 amino acids. The CDR3 DNA reads as TGTGCCAGCAGCCTAGCCGGGCCCTACGAGCAGTACTTC. Translated: CASSLAGPYEQYF. The entire variable domain, with the rest obtained from reference TRBV7-9 and TRBJ2-7, is as follows: DTGVSQNPRHKITKRGQNVTFRCDPISEHNRLYWYRQTLGQGPEFLTYFQNEAQLEKSRLLSDRFSAERPKGSFSTLEIQRTEQGDSAMYLCASSLAGPYEQYFGPGTRLTVT.